This T cell receptor (beta chain) was captured by sequencing in a study of blood T cell repertoires in COVID-19. On the study more broadly: Sites in the United States, Italy and Spain provided acute and convalescent COVID-19 samples.

Looked up from germline, CDR1 is SGHTA and CDR2 is FQGNSA. The ends were cut back, 1 base at V and 6 bases at J, with 14 bases in the middle. CDR3 length equals 15 residues. Data came from immunoSEQ multiplex PCR; TCRdb stores just in-frame clones and leaves some out. In the table there are 200,000 to 250,000 clones, roughly 80% of which are singletons. Source material: peripheral blood. The chain employs TRBV7-2 and TRBJ2-3; weak D call: TRBD2 (6 bases). The sequence was collected from a woman of 80 years or more with acute or convalescent COVID-19. Here the CDR3 reads CASSLGWAGTDTQYF. CDR3 sequence (DNA): TGTGCCAGCAGCTTAGGTTGGGCGGGGACGGATACGCAGTATTTT.